This T cell receptor (beta chain) came from a study of CD8 T cells in Susac syndrome. Study context: Intravenous immunoglobulin alone or corticosteroids were being given to patients with Susac syndrome at blood draw, unless they were therapy-naive.

Blood CD8+ and CD4+ T cells underwent high-throughput TCR beta sequencing. The diagnostic criteria for definite or probable disease, as recently defined, were met by the patients with Susac syndrome. The CDR3 has 16 amino acids. Trimming removed 2 bases from V and 0 bases from J, with 15 bases in between. Germline V gene data show CDR1 as SGHRS and CDR2 as YFSETQ. An amount of RNA that ranged from roughly 0.5 to 1 ug was reverse transcribed with random hexamers. Amplification of TCR beta CDR3 across 54 Vbeta and 13 Jbeta was performed with immunoSEQ multiplex PCR. Using its own MiXCR run on the immunoSEQ multiplex PCR reads, TCRdb lists one record per CDR3 protein. The data contain about 150,000 distinct CDR3 sequences, roughly 95% of them singletons.

The clonotype originates from a human donor with Susac syndrome. Material for sequencing was CD4+ T cells from PBMCs. This chain links TRBV5-1 with TRBJ2-7, with a possible D match to TRBD1 (5 bases). The DNA of the CDR3 is TGCGCCAGCAGCTTAGAAAACAGGCCGAGCTCCTACGAGCAGTACTTC. Residues: CASSLENRPSSYEQYF.